The clone carrying this TCR beta chain came up a few times. Its antigen is not known. The sample belongs to a study of T cell repertoires in cytomegalovirus infection. Study-wide points: CMV-specific TCR beta clonotypes restricted by HLA-C were the ones dominating the ex vivo response.

The CDR3 extends over 14 amino acids. Germline CDR1 and CDR2: MNHNS and SASEGT. Trimming removed 2 bases from V and 4 bases from J, with 12 bases in between. TCRdb processed the reads anew with MiXCR; each CDR3 protein has one entry. The table includes 200,000 or so distinct CDR3 sequences, roughly two fifths detected once. The chain uses TRBV6-1 and TRBJ2-7; possibly TRBD1 for D (6 bases). The origin of this receptor is a human donor in good health (CMV status not recorded). Some clones in this sample may be carry-over from other donors' samples. The sample in question was CD8+ T cells from cultured PBMCs, obtained from culture after CMV antigen stimulation. The CDR3 DNA follows: TGTGCCAGCAGTGAATGGCAGGGGAATTACGAGCAGTACTTC. It codes for CASSEWQGNYEQYF.